This T cell receptor (beta chain) was identified in a study of cytotoxic CD8 clonotypes in ibrutinib-treated CLL. Study overall: Response sampling came at median approximately twelve months of treatment, ranging about 6 to 40 months.

Measured with immunoSEQ multiplex PCR; TCRdb has only the in-frame clones, and not every one. The sample contains about 40,000 clones, around 70% of which appear only once. Between the trimmed V and J ends, which lost 3 bases and 5 bases, there was a span of 17 bases. The length of the CDR3 is 16 residues. Germline loops: CDR1 KGHSH, CDR2 LQKENI. The specimen was PBMCs, collected at disease progression, from a patient treated with ibrutinib. The gene calls are TRBV18 and TRBJ1-3; D not certain. This clonotype originated in a human donor with chronic lymphocytic leukemia. CDR3 protein: CASSPGLGRARNTIYF. CDR3 nucleotides: TGTGCCAGCTCACCCGGACTAGGGAGAGCCCGAAACACCATATATTTT.